This T cell receptor beta chain was obtained from a study of beta chain features in type 1 diabetes. Since all of the isolated RNA was reverse transcribed, expressed TCRB transcripts were what got sequenced. Method: immunoSEQ multiplex PCR; TCRdb's copy keeps in-frame clones and lacks some. The sample yields 400,000 to 600,000 clones, around 28% seen once. The authors sorted CD4+ naive, central memory, regulatory and stem cell-like memory cells via CD45RO/CCR7/CD25/CD127/CD95/CD27. V was pared by 1 base and J by 1 base, with 13 bases between. The CDR3 runs to 16 residues. Germline-derived CDR1 and CDR2 are SEHNR and FQNEAQ (reference sequence).

The chain recombines TRBV7-9 with TRBJ2-5; no reliable D call. The receptor was derived from a man aged 18 to 29 in good health. The sequenced sample consisted of naive CD4+ T cells from blood. CDR3 region: CASSLVSWASQETQYF. The CDR3 bases are TGTGCCAGCAGCTTAGTTTCTTGGGCTAGCCAAGAGACCCAGTACTTC. Based on the CDR3 plus reference TRBV7-9 and TRBJ2-5, the full variable domain is DTGVSQNPRHKITKRGQNVTFRCDPISEHNRLYWYRQTLGQGPEFLTYFQNEAQLEKSRLLSDRFSAERPKGSFSTLEIQRTEQGDSAMYLCASSLVSWASQETQYFGPGTRLLVL.